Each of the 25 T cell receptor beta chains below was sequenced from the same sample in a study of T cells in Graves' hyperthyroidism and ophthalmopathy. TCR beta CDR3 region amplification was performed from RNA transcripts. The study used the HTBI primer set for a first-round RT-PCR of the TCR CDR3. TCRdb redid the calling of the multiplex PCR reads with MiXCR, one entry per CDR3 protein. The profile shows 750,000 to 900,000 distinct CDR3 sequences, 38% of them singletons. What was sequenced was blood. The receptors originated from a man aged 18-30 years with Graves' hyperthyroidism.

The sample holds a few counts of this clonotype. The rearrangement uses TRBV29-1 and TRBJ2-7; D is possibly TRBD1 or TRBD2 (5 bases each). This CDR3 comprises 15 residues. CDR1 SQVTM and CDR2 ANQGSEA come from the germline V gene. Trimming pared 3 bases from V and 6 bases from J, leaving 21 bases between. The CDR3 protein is CSVEDTGTAFPEQYF. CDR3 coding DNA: TGCAGCGTTGAGGATACCGGGACCGCTTTCCCCGAGCAGTACTTC.

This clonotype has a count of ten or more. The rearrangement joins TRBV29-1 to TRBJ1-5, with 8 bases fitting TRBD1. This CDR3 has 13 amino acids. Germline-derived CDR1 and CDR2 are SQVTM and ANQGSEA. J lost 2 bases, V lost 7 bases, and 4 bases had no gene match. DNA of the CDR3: TGCAGCGCGGCGACAGGGGGCAATCAGCCCCAGCATTTT. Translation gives CSAATGGNQPQHF.

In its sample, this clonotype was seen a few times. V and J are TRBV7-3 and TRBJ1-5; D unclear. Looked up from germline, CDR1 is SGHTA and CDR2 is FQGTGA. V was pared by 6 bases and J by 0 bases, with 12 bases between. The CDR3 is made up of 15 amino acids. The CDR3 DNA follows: TGTGCCAGCAGACCTTGGACCTATAGCAATCAGCCCCAGCATTTT. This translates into CASRPWTYSNQPQHF.

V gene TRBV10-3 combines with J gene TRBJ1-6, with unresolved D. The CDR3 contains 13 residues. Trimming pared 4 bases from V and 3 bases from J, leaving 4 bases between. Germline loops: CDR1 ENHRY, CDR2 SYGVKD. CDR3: CAISALYNSPLHF. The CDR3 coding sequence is TGTGCCATCAGTGCCCTCTATAATTCACCCCTCCACTTT.

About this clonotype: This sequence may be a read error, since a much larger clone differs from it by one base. CDR3 sequence reads: CSARVGLNTEALF. The CDR3 DNA follows: TGCAGTGCTAGAGTCGGATTGAACACTGAAGCTCTCTTT. The chain uses TRBV20-1 and TRBJ1-1; no definite D call. Germline CDR1 reads DFQATT; CDR2 reads SNEGSKA (reference sequence). This CDR3 is built from 13 residues.

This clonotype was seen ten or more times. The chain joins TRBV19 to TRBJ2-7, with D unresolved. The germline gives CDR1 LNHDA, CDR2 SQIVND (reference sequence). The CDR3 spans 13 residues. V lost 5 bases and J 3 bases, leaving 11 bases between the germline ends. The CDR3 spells CASSQQYGYEQYF. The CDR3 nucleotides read TGTGCCAGTAGTCAACAGTACGGCTACGAGCAGTACTTC.

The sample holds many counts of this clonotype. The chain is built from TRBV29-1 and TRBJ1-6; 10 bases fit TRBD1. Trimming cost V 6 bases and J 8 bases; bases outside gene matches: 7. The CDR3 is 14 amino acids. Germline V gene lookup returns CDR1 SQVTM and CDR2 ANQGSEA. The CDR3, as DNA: TGCAGCGTCGGGACAGGGGATTTGCATTCACCCCTCCACTTT. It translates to CSVGTGDLHSPLHF.

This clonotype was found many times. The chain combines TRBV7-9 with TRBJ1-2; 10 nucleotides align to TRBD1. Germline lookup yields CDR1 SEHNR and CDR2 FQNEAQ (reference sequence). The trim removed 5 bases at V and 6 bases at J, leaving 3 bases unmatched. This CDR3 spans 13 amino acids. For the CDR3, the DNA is TGTGCCAGCAGCCTGACAGGGGGCCATGGCTACACCTTC. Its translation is CASSLTGGHGYTF.

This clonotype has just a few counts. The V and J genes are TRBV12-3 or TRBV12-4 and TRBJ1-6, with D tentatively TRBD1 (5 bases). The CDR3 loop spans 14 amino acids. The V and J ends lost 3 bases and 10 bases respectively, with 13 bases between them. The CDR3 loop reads CASSFGRERSPLHF. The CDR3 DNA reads TGTGCCAGCAGTTTTGGCAGGGAACGATCACCCCTCCACTTT.

CDR3 nucleotide sequence: TGTGCCAGCAGCGGTCCGCCCAAACCGAACACTGAAGCTTTCTTT. This encodes CASSGPPKPNTEAFF. The rearrangement uses TRBV9 and TRBJ1-1; D remains ambiguous. CDR1 is SGDLS and CDR2 is YYNGEE in the germline V gene. Trimming took off 3 bases at V and 1 base at J, with 13 bases between the two ends. CDR3 length: 15 amino acids.

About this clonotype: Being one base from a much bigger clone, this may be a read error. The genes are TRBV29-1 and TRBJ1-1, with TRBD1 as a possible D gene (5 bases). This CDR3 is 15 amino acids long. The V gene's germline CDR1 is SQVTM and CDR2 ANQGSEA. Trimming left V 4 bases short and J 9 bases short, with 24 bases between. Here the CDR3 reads CSVVPLDGGESQAFF. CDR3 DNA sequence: TGCAGCGTTGTCCCCCTCGACGGGGGGGAAAGTCAAGCTTTCTTT.

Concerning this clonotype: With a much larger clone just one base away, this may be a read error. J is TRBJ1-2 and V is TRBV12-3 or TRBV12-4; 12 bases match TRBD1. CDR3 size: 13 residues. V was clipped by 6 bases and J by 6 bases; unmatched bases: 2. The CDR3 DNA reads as TGTGCCAGCAGGGGACAGGGGGCGAATGGCTACACCTTC. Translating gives CASRGQGANGYTF.

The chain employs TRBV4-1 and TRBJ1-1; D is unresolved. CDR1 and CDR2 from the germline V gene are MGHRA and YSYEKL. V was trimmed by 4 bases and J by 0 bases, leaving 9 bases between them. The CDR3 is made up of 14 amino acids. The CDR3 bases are TGCGCCAGCAGCCTACACGACATGAACACTGAAGCTTTCTTT. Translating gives CASSLHDMNTEAFF.

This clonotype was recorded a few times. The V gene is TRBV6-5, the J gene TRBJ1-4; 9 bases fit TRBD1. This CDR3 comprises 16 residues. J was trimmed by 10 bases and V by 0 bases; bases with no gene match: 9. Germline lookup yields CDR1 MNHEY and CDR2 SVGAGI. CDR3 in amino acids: CASSYSTGTGTGKLFF. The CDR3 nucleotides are TGTGCCAGCAGTTACTCCACCGGGACAGGGACTGGAAAACTGTTTTTT.

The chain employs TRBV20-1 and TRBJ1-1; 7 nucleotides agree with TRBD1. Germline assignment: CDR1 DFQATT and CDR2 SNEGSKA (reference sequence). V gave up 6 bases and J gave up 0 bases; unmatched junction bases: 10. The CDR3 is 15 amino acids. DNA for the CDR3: TGCAGTGCAACCTACAGGGGTTACGTGAACACTGAAGCTTTCTTT. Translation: CSATYRGYVNTEAFF.

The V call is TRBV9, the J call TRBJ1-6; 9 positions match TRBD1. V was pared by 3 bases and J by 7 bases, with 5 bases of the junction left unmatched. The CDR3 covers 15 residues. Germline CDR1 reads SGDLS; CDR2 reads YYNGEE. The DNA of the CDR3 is TGTGCCAGCAGCGCAGGACAGGGGCCGAATTCACCCCTCCACTTT. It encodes CASSAGQGPNSPLHF.

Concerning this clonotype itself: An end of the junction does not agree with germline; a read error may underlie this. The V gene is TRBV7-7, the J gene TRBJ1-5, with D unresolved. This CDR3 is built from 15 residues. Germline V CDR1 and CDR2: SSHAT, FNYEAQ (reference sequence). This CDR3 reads CASSAFLGRNQPQHF. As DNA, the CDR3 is TGTGCTAGCAGCGCCTTTCTCGGGCGTAATCAGCCCCAGCATTTT.

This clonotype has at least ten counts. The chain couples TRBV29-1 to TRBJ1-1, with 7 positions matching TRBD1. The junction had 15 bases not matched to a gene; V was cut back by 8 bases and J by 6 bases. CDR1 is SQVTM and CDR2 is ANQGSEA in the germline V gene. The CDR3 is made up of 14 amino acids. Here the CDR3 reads CSSLTPFTGAEAFF. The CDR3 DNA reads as TGCAGCTCCCTGACCCCCTTTACAGGGGCTGAAGCTTTCTTT.

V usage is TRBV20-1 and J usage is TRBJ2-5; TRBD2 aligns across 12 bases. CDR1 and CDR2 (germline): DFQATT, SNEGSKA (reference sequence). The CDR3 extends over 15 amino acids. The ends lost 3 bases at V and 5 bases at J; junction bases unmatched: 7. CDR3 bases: TGCAGTGCTAGGTCTAGCGGGGGGGCGGGGGAGACCCAGTACTTC. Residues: CSARSSGGAGETQYF.

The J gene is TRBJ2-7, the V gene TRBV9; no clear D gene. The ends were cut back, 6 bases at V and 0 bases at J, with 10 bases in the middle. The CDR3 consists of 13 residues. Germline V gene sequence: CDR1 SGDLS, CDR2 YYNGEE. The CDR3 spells CASNDGSSYEQYF. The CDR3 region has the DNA TGTGCCAGCAACGATGGGTCCTCCTACGAGCAGTACTTC. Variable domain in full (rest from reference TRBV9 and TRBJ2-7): DSGVTQTPKHLITATGQRVTLRCSPRSGDLSVYWYQQSLDQGLQFLIQYYNGEERAKGNILERFSAQQFPDLHSELNLSSLELGDSALYFCASNDGSSYEQYFGPGTRLTVT.

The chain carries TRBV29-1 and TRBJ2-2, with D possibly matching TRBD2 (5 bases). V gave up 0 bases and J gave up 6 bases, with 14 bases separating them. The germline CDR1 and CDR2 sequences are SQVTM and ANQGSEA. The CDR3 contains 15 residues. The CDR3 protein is CSVEDRWAGAGELFF. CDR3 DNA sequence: TGCAGCGTTGAAGATCGCTGGGCGGGTGCCGGGGAGCTGTTTTTT.

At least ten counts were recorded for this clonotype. The CDR3 DNA follows: TGCAGCGTTCGGCCTATGTCTGGGGCCAACGTCCTGACTTTC. It specifies CSVRPMSGANVLTF. The J gene is TRBJ2-6, the V gene TRBV29-1; D not certain. Deletions cut 5 bases from V and 1 base from J, with 9 bases between. The CDR3 loop spans 14 amino acids. Germline CDR1 and CDR2: SQVTM and ANQGSEA.

CDR3 nucleotide sequence: TGTGCCAGCAGCTTTCCAACAGATGGCTCTGGAAACACCATATATTTT. This encodes CASSFPTDGSGNTIYF. The chain is built from TRBV7-2 and TRBJ1-3, with no clear D. Trimming cost V 3 bases and J 0 bases, with 12 bases left between them. Germline values: CDR1 SGHTA, CDR2 FQGNSA. The CDR3 has 16 residues.

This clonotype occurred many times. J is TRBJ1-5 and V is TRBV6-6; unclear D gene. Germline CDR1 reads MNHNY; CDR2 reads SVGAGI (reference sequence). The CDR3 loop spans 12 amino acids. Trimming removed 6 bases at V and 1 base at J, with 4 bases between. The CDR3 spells CASRPSNQPQHF. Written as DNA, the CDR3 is TGTGCCAGCAGACCCAGCAATCAGCCCCAGCATTTT.

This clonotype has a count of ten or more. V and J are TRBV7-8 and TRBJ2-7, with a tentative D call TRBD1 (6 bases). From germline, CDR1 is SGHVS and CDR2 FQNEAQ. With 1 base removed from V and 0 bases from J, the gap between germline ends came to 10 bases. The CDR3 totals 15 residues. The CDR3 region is CASSLGGPSSYEQYF. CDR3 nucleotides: TGTGCCAGCAGCTTAGGGGGGCCTAGCTCCTACGAGCAGTACTTC.